The T cell receptor (beta chain) under discussion was sequenced for a study of blood T cell repertoires in COVID-19. Turning to the study itself: Acute-phase and convalescent COVID-19 samples originated in the United States, Italy and Spain. Sources were T cells, B-cell-depleted T cells, or PBMCs; the material itself was cDNA or gDNA.

In the original processing: Quantification of nucleated cells was approximated via reference gene primer amplification. The assay was immunoSEQ multiplex PCR, and TCRdb's table has in-frame clones only and misses some. V and J calls plus clone size are reproduced from that table; the DNA served to infer D and trimming. The sample carries more than 150,000 clones, under 85% recorded once. This CDR3 contains 15 residues. Per germline, CDR1 SGHRS and CDR2 YFSETQ. V gave up 6 bases and J gave up 6 bases, with 22 bases separating them. The chain combines TRBV5-1 with TRBJ2-7, with D tentatively TRBD1 (6 bases). This clonotype originated in a human donor in a cohort sampled during active COVID-19. The sequencing sample was made of peripheral blood. DNA of the CDR3: TGCGCCAGCACTCCGGCGGTCAGGGGTAGTAGCGAGCAGTACTTC. This sequence encodes CASTPAVRGSSEQYF.